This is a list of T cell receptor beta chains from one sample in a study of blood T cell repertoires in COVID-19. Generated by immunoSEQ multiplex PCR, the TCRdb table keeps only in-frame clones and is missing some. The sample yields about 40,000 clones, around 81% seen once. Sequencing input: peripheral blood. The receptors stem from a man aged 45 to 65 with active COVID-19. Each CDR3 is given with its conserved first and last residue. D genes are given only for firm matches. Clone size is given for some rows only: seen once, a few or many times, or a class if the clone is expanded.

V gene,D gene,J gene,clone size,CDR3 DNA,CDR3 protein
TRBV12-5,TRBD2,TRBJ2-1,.,TGTGCTAGTGGTTTGCGACTAGCGGGGTACAATGAGCAGTTCTTC,CASGLRLAGYNEQFF
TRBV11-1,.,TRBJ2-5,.,TGTGCCAGCACAAGAAGGGACCCCGGGAGAAGGGAGACCCAGTACTTC,CASTRRDPGRRETQYF
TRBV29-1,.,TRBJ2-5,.,TGCAGCGTAGCAGGGTTACACCAAGAGACCCAGTACTTC,CSVAGLHQETQYF
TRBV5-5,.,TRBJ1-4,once,TGTGCCAGCAGCTTGGCCTGGCCTAATGAAAAACTGTTTTTT,CASSLAWPNEKLFF
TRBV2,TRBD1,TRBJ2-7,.,TGTGCCAGCATCTCGGGGGCAGGGGGCGTCAACGAGCAGTACTTC,CASISGAGGVNEQYF
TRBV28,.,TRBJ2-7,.,TGTGCCAGCAGTTCACCCTCCAGGGACGAGCAGTACTTC,CASSSPSRDEQYF
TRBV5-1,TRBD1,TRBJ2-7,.,TGCGCCAGCAGCTTGGGACAGGGGACGGACGAGCAGTACTTC,CASSLGQGTDEQYF
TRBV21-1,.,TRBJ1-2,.,TGTGCCAGCAGTACCCAAGACGGGACAGCCCTAAATGACTATGGCTACACCTTC,CASSTQDGTALNDYGYTF
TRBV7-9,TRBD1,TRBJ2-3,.,TGTGCCAGCAGCCGCCTGCCGGGACAGGGTTTTTCAGATACGCAGTATTTT,CASSRLPGQGFSDTQYF
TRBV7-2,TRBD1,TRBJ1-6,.,TGTGCCAGCAGCTTTGCCGGACAGGGTCTTTCACCCCTCCACTTT,CASSFAGQGLSPLHF
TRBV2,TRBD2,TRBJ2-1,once,TGTGCCACAACTAGCGGGGGGGTGAATGAGCAGTTCTTC,CATTSGGVNEQFF
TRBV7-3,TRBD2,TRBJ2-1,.,TGTGCCAGCAGCTTAACAGGCGGGAGGGTTTACAATGAGCAGTTCTTC,CASSLTGGRVYNEQFF
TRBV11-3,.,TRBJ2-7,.,TGTGCCAGCAGCTTATTCCGGGGCTCCTACGAGCAGTACTTC,CASSLFRGSYEQYF
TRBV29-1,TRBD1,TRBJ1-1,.,TGCAGCGTAGGACAGGTTGAAGCTTTCTTT,CSVGQVEAFF
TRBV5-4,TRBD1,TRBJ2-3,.,TGTGCCAGCAGTTATACACAGGGGACGCAGTATTTT,CASSYTQGTQYF